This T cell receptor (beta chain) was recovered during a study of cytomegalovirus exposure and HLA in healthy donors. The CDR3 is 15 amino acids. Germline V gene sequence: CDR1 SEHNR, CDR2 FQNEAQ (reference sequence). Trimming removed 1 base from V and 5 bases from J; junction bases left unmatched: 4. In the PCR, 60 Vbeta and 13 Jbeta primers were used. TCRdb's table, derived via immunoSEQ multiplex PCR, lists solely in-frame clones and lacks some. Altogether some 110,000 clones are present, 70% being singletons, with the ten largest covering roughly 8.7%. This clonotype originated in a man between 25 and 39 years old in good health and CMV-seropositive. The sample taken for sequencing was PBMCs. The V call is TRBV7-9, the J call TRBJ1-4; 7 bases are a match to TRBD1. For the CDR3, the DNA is TGTGCCAGCAGCTTAGGTCAGGGGGTAAATGAAAAACTGTTTTTT. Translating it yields CASSLGQGVNEKLFF. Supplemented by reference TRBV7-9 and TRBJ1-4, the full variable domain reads DTGVSQNPRHKITKRGQNVTFRCDPISEHNRLYWYRQTLGQGPEFLTYFQNEAQLEKSRLLSDRFSAERPKGSFSTLEIQRTEQGDSAMYLCASSLGQGVNEKLFFGSGTQLSVL.